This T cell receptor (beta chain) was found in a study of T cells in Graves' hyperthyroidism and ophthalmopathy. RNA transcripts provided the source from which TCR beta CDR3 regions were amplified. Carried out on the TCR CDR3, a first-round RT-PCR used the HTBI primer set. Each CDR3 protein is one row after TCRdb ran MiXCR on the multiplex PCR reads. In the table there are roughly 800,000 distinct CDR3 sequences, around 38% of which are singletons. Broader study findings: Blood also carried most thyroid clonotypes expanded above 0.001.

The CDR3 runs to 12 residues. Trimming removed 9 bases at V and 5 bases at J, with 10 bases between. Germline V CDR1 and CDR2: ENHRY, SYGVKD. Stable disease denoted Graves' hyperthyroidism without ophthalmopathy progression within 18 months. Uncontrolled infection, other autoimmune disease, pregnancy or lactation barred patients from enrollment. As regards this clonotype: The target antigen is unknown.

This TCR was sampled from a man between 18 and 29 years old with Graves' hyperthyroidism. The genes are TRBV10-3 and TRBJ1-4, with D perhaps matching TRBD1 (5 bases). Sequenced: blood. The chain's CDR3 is CAIETANEKLFF. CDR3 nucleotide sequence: TGTGCCATTGAGACAGCGAATGAAAAACTGTTTTTT.